Presented here are 12 T cell receptor beta chains from one specimen sequenced in a study of T cells after yellow fever vaccination. TCRdb independently ran MiXCR on the 5' RACE reads; one entry per CDR3 protein. This sample has some 300,000 distinct CDR3 sequences, with approximately 3.8% found just once. Here the sequenced sample was PBMCs, taken on the day of the yellow fever booster vaccination. The receptor set was obtained from a man between 18 and 29 years old who received the YFV17D yellow fever vaccine.

The rearrangement uses TRBV5-1 and TRBJ1-2; D is undetermined. V was clipped by 4 bases and J by 4 bases, with 14 bases between them. Germline CDR1 is SGHRS and CDR2 is YFSETQ. This CDR3 is 14 amino acids long. CDR3 nucleotides: TGCGCCAGCAGCACCCAGTCCGCCAGCTATGGCTACACCTTC. Amino acid sequence: CASSTQSASYGYTF. The full variable domain, completed using reference TRBV5-1 and TRBJ1-2, is KAGVTQTPRYLIKTRGQQVTLSCSPISGHRSVSWYQQTPGQGLQFLFEYFSETQRNKGNFPGRFSGRQFSNSRSEMNVSTLELGDSALYLCASSTQSASYGYTFGSGTRLTVV.

This clonotype was detected only a few times. The chain has TRBV5-1 and TRBJ2-2; D remains ambiguous. Germline loops: CDR1 SGHRS, CDR2 YFSETQ. Deletions cut 0 bases from V and 2 bases from J, with 8 bases between. This CDR3 is 15 amino acids long. The CDR3 reads CASSLADANTGELFF. The CDR3 DNA is TGCGCCAGCAGCTTGGCCGATGCAAACACCGGGGAGCTGTTTTTT.

The sample holds many counts of this clonotype. The chain carries TRBV20-1 and TRBJ2-5, with 7 bases identical to TRBD1. Losses at the gene ends were 3 bases for V and 0 bases for J; bases not matched to a gene: 7. There are 15 residues in the CDR3. Germline V gives CDR1 DFQATT, CDR2 SNEGSKA (reference sequence). Here the CDR3 reads CSARDPGTDQETQYF. The CDR3 nucleotides read TGCAGTGCTAGGGACCCCGGGACAGACCAAGAGACCCAGTACTTC.

This clonotype was found many times. V gene TRBV14 combines with J gene TRBJ2-2; the D is unclear. Trimming stripped 5 bases from V and 7 bases from J, with 11 bases between. Germline lookup yields CDR1 SGHDN and CDR2 FVKESK. CDR3 size: 13 residues. The CDR3 nucleotides are TGTGCCAGCAGCTTCGACCCATTCGGGGAGCTGTTTTTT. Its protein product is CASSFDPFGELFF.

This clonotype was seen at least ten times. V is TRBV15 and J is TRBJ1-1, with no clear D. CDR1 and CDR2 from the germline V gene are LNHNV and YYDKDF (reference sequence). V lost 1 base, J lost 3 bases, and 3 bases lay in between. The CDR3 runs 12 residues. In nucleotides, the CDR3 is TGTGCCACCAGCAGAGCCGACACTGAAGCTTTCTTT. Translating gives CATSRADTEAFF. Using reference TRBV15 and TRBJ1-1 for the parts outside the CDR3, the full variable domain is DAMVIQNPRYQVTQFGKPVTLSCSQTLNHNVMYWYQQKSSQAPKLLFHYYDKDFNNEADTPDNFQSRRPNTSFCFLDIRSPGLGDTAMYLCATSRADTEAFFGQGTRLTVV.

This clonotype turned up a few times. This chain connects TRBV19 to TRBJ1-3; 7 bases are a match to TRBD1. J was trimmed by 2 bases and V by 3 bases; bases with no gene match: 4. From germline, CDR1 is LNHDA and CDR2 SQIVND (reference sequence). This CDR3 comprises 15 residues. CDR3: CASSISTGTGNTIYF. DNA of the CDR3: TGTGCCAGTAGTATCTCGACAGGGACTGGAAACACCATATATTTT.

This clonotype was counted only a few times. This sequence joins TRBV5-1 and TRBJ2-7, with D possibly TRBD1 on 6 matching bases. The ends were cut back, 4 bases at V and 1 base at J, with 15 bases in the middle. Germline values: CDR1 SGHRS, CDR2 YFSETQ. CDR3 size: 15 residues. The CDR3: CASSLQGPESYEQYV. Written as DNA, the CDR3 is TGCGCCAGCAGCCTACAGGGCCCAGAATCCTACGAGCAGTACGTC.

This clonotype was seen a few times. The chain has TRBV20-1 and TRBJ2-1; D gene uncertain. This CDR3 has 12 amino acids. The V end lost 2 bases, the J end lost 4 bases, and 6 bases lay between the germline ends. Germline CDR1 and CDR2: DFQATT and SNEGSKA (reference sequence). Here the CDR3 DNA reads TGCAGTGCTAGATTCGGTTACAATGAGCAGTTCTTC. Its protein product is CSARFGYNEQFF.

There are a few counts of this clonotype. The chain carries TRBV4-3 and TRBJ2-2; 8 bases match TRBD1. The CDR3 length is 14 residues. CDR1 is LGHNA and CDR2 is YSLEER in the germline V gene. V dropped 1 base and J dropped 7; count of bases not matched to a gene: 2. CDR3 amino acids: CASSQGTGNGELFF. The CDR3 DNA reads as TGCGCCAGCAGCCAAGGGACAGGGAACGGGGAGCTGTTTTTT.

This clonotype was found many times. This rearrangement joins TRBV6-2 or TRBV6-3 to TRBJ1-5; 9 bases fit TRBD1. The V and J ends lost 5 bases and 4 bases, in that order; junction bases with no gene match: 6. The CDR3 is made up of 15 amino acids. From germline, CDR1 is MNHEY and CDR2 SVGEGT. CDR3 DNA sequence: TGTGCCAGCAGTCAGTCGACAGGGGGGAATCAGCCCCAGCATTTT. The encoded protein is CASSQSTGGNQPQHF.

This chain links TRBV20-1 with TRBJ1-1; the D is unclear. Germline CDR1 is DFQATT and CDR2 is SNEGSKA (reference sequence). The CDR3 has 18 amino acids. V dropped 5 bases and J dropped 3 bases, with 28 bases sitting between them. In nucleotides, the CDR3 is TGCAGTGCTGTTGGCTCAGGACGAGGGCCTGAATCTCACACTGAAGCTTTCTTT. It encodes CSAVGSGRGPESHTEAFF.

This clonotype has a count of ten or more. The V gene is TRBV2, the J gene TRBJ2-3, with TRBD2 matching over 8 bases. Germline values: CDR1 SNHLY, CDR2 FYNNEI. This CDR3 is 16 amino acids long. V shed 5 bases and J 5 bases; nucleotides not matched to a gene: 12. This CDR3 is CASSSPRGGAKDTQYF. CDR3 sequence (DNA): TGTGCCAGCAGTTCCCCCCGGGGGGGAGCAAAAGATACGCAGTATTTT.